This TCR beta chain was identified in a study of tumor-infiltrating lymphocytes in primary liver carcinoma. Study in general: Donors underwent surgery for histopathologically diagnosed primary liver carcinoma. Samples produced roughly 3.65 to 7.5 million productive TCRbeta reads, comparable across tissue types.

Germline CDR1 is SQVTM and CDR2 is ANQGSEA. The ends lost 5 bases at V and 5 bases at J; junction bases unmatched: 3. CDR3 size: 13 residues. Blood RNA came from unsorted whole blood; germline DNA was also extracted. This clonotype came up many times. Its specificity is not known. The researchers produced TCR beta cDNA from approximately 540 ng total RNA with a constant-region primer. Investigators got TCR beta libraries out of three nested multiplex PCR rounds, done with slightly modified ARM-PCR. Primers for the first two PCR rounds were TRBV1-TRBV30 forward primers and a C-beta reverse primer (approximately 10 cycles per round). A single record per CDR3 protein comes from TCRdb applying MiXCR to the multiplex PCR reads. Here the sample spans 250,000 to 400,000 distinct CDR3 sequences, 50% to 70% being singletons. Study-wide results and limits: Tumor-adjacent and tumor-blood pairs shared less of their repertoires than tumor region pairs shared. Tumor tissue displayed a significantly greater top-250-clone fraction than blood (p = 0.039).

Input material: peripheral blood. The receptor was derived from a man in his forties or fifties with primary liver carcinoma and hepatitis B virus infection. J is TRBJ2-2 and V is TRBV29-1; 9 nucleotides align to TRBD1. As DNA, the CDR3 is TGCAGCGTTAAGACAGGGGGAACCGGGGAGCTGTTTTTT. This encodes CSVKTGGTGELFF.